This TCR beta chain comes out of a study of T cell responses to AZD1222 COVID-19 vaccine. Points from the study as a whole: Reportedly, nearly half the spike-specific TCRs target unmutated variant regions. The study found vaccine-associated CD4 TCRs spanning spike, dominant at 160-218 and 743-854. Females outnumbered males among donors, who were mostly white British; clonal diversity was possibly underestimated.

As regards this clone: Its antigen is not identified.

The CDR3 extends over 13 amino acids. V dropped 4 bases and J dropped 8 bases, with 13 bases sitting between them. From germline, CDR1 is SEHNR and CDR2 FQNEAQ (reference sequence). The data were produced by immunoSEQ multiplex PCR, yet TCRdb's version contains in-frame clones alone and is incomplete. Altogether about 130,000 clones are present, about nine tenths being singletons, with the ten largest covering 1.4% to 1.5%. The rearrangement uses TRBV7-9 and TRBJ2-3; D gene ambiguous. This material consisted of peripheral blood, taken on day 0 of AZD1222 vaccination. This receptor was identified in an adult in good health. CDR3 amino acids: CASSSRIGTTQYF. Written as DNA, the CDR3 is TGTGCCAGCAGCTCTAGAATTGGTACTACGCAGTATTTT.